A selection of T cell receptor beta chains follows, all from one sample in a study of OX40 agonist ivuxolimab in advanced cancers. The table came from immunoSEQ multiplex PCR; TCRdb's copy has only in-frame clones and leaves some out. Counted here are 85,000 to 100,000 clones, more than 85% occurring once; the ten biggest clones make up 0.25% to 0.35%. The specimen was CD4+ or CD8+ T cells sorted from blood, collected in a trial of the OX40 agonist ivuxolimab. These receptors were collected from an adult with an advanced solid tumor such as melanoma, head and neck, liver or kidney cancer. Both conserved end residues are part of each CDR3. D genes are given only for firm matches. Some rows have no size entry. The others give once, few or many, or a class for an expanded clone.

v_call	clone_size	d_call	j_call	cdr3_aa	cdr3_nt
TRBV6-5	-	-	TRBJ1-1	CASSQYTEAFF	TGTGCCAGCAGTCAATACACTGAAGCTTTCTTT
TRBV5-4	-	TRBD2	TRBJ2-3	CASSLTPGLASDTQYF	TGTGCCAGCAGCTTAACGCCGGGACTAGCTTCTGATACGCAGTATTTT
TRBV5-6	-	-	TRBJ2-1	CASSLGLADNEQFF	TGTGCCAGCAGCTTGGGTCTAGCAGACAATGAGCAGTTCTTC
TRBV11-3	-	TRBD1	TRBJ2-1	CASSADRGRENEQFF	TGTGCCAGCAGCGCTGACAGGGGGCGCGAGAATGAGCAGTTCTTC
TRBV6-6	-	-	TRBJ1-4	CASSYSRGTNEKLFF	TGTGCCAGCAGTTACTCGAGGGGAACTAATGAAAAACTGTTTTTT
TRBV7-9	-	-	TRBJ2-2	CASRTLSSAYTGELFF	TGTGCCAGCAGGACTCTTAGTTCCGCTTACACCGGGGAGCTGTTTTTT
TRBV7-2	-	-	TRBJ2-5	CASSLGGGPETQYF	TGTGCCAGCAGCTTAGGCGGAGGGCCAGAGACCCAGTACTTC
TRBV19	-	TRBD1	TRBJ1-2	CASSINQGAVGYTF	TGTGCCAGTAGTATCAATCAGGGGGCCGTTGGCTACACCTTC
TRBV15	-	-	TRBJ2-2	CATSRDWGGDTGELFF	TGTGCCACCAGCAGAGATTGGGGAGGTGACACCGGGGAGCTGTTTTTT
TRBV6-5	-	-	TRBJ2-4	CASNRPQAEGIQYF	TGTGCCAGCAACAGGCCCCAGGCAGAGGGCATTCAGTACTTC
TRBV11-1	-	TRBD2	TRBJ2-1	CASSQGGGLVNEQFF	TGTGCCAGCAGCCAAGGCGGGGGGTTGGTCAATGAGCAGTTCTTC
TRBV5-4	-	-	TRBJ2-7	CASSLFRSSYEQYF	TGTGCCAGCAGCTTGTTTAGGAGCTCCTACGAGCAGTACTTC
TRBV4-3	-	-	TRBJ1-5	CANSPRVGQPQHF	TGCGCCAACAGCCCCCGGGTCGGTCAGCCCCAGCATTTT
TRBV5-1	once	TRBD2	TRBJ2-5	CASSSGLAGGIETQYF	TGCGCCAGCAGCTCCGGACTAGCGGGAGGTATAGAGACCCAGTACTTC
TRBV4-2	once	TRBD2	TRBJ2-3	CASSVFQRDSDTQYF	TGTGCCAGCAGCGTGTTCCAGCGGGACTCAGATACGCAGTATTTT
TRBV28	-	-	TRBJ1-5	CASSWGAGQPQHF	TGTGCCAGCAGTTGGGGGGCAGGTCAGCCCCAGCATTTT
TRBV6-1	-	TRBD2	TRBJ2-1	CASSEVGLAGYNEQFF	TGTGCCAGCAGTGAAGTAGGGCTAGCGGGGTACAATGAGCAGTTCTTC
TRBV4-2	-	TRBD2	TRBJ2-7	CASSQELSSGKYEQYF	TGTGCCAGCAGCCAAGAACTCTCTAGCGGGAAATACGAGCAGTACTTC
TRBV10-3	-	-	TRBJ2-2	CAISESGGARPGELFF	TGTGCCATCAGTGAGTCCGGGGGCGCACGGCCCGGGGAGCTGTTTTTT
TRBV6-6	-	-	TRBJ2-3	CASSYVKGPDTQYF	TGTGCCAGCAGTTACGTTAAAGGGCCAGATACGCAGTATTTT
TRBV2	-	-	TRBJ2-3	CASIRESTDTQYF	TGTGCCAGCATACGGGAGAGCACAGATACGCAGTATTTT
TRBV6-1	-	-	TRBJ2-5	CASSVSGQETQYF	TGTGCCAGCAGTGTAAGCGGGCAAGAGACCCAGTACTTC
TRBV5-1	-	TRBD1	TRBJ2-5	CASSLGTGGETQYF	TGCGCCAGCAGCTTGGGGACAGGGGGAGAGACCCAGTACTTC
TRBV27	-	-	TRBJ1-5	CASRPFNSNQPQHF	TGTGCCAGCAGGCCATTTAACAGCAATCAGCCCCAGCATTTT